This entry features one TCR beta chain sequence. This clonotype turned up a few times. Its antigen is still unknown. No clone much larger than this one lies a single base away; base qualities are absent. According to the germline V gene (reference sequence), CDR1 reads GTSNPN and CDR2 reads SVGIG. Deletion took 8 bases off V and 0 bases off J, with a span of 8 bases between the germline ends. The CDR3 starts with the cysteine, ends with the phenylalanine, and has 13 residues. The sequence is cut down to CDR3 DNA, 39 bases in frame from base 1. This record comes from a study of T cells in Graves' hyperthyroidism and ophthalmopathy (dated by TCRdb to about 2019). For context, the study as a whole: Peripheral blood was collected at initial diagnosis, before any treatment. TCR V-J signatures able to tell the groups apart were searched for in a discovery cohort of 90 to 100 patients, of whom approximately 40 had Graves' ophthalmopathy and 57 had stable Graves' hyperthyroidism. An independent validation cohort of under 20 hyperthyroidism patients and approximately 15 patients who later progressed to ophthalmopathy tested prospective prediction of ophthalmopathy. The roughly 100 discovery patients were randomly split 7:3 into training and test sets. Thyroid tissue and blood T-cell repertoires from six or seven Graves' hyperthyroidism patients were also compared in the study. Following sampling, methimazole starting at 30 mg daily was given to hyperthyroidism patients, and high-dose intravenous methylprednisolone was given to ophthalmopathy patients. The paper reports TCR Vbeta CDR3 sequencing of some 140 peripheral blood samples: fewer than 50 ophthalmopathy, under 80 hyperthyroidism and around 17 progressor patients. Study-level results and caveats: In validation, the model predicted progression to ophthalmopathy a median of around 6.5 months before onset, with roughly 71% sensitivity and 72.22% specificity. Most expanded thyroid clonotypes (frequency above 0.001) were also detected in blood, a finding suggesting that blood repertoires may reflect thyroid immune responses. No statistical method was used to set the sample size in advance, and investigators knew the group allocation. Ophthalmopathy was separated from stable hyperthyroidism by a 13 V-J signature model, with approximately 90% sensitivity and about 81% specificity obtained in cross-validation and 80%/75% obtained in testing.

The TCR beta CDR3 regions were amplified from RNA transcripts. The first round of RT-PCR for the TCR CDR3 was performed with the HTBI primer set and the Qiagen OneStep RT-PCR kit. Libraries were constructed in a second round of multiplex PCR, after which size selection and purification were carried out. Paired-end sequencing of the libraries was performed with 100 bp reads on an Illumina HiSeq2000. The authors' pipeline ran thus. SOAPnuke was used to process the raw data, throwing out any read that contained adapters or uncalled bases, had a mean Phred below 15, or lacked an exact constant-primer or identifier match. High-quality paired reads were merged with COPE v1.2.5, and unique nucleotide sequences were defined as clonotypes. Clonotypes were aligned to IMGT TRBV, TRBD and TRBJ reference segments using MiTCR v1.1. The analysis was restricted to V-J combinations with a frequency above 0.0001, which together covered approximately 99% of the repertoires. The TCS score was defined as the ratio of F50 (clonal expansion) to E x V (chaos), calculated using BLOSUM62-based TCRdist between CDR3 peptides within each V-J. Welch's t-statistics and random forest reduced 514 V-J features to about 13, which were used in a naive Bayes classifier (R e1071). TCRdb trimmed public reads at Q25 via fastp, called clones via MiXCR and kept in-frame beta chains. Rows with a matching CDR3 protein are joined into one entry that keeps the most common DNA and genes. In this record, the V and J calls reflect TCRdb's handling and not the investigators' own analysis. This sample holds a few hundred thousand distinct CDR3 sequences; 15% to 18% were observed only once. The leading ten clones occupy under 8% of the sample.

Stable Graves' hyperthyroidism was defined as no progression to ophthalmopathy during 18 months of follow-up. Hyperthyroidism patients were aged 18 to 65 years and newly diagnosed, with disease duration of less than 2 months. Any patient with an uncontrolled infection, another autoimmune disease, pregnancy or lactation was excluded. Diagnoses were based on clinical symptoms, serum thyroxine and TRAb, thyroid ultrasound and orbital computed tomography. PBMCs were separated from roughly 10 ml of fresh peripheral blood using Ficoll-Paque density gradient centrifugation. Trizol reagent was used to extract total RNA, and RNA quality was then checked on an Agilent 2100 Bioanalyzer.

Sequences were obtained from blood. This receptor chain uses TRBV30 and TRBJ1-6, with a tentative D gene TRBD1 over 5 matching bases. The receptor's source is a woman younger than 45 with Graves' hyperthyroidism. CDR3 sequence: CARQSSYNSPLHF. The nucleotide sequence reads TGTGCCCGACAGAGCTCCTATAATTCACCCCTCCACTTT.